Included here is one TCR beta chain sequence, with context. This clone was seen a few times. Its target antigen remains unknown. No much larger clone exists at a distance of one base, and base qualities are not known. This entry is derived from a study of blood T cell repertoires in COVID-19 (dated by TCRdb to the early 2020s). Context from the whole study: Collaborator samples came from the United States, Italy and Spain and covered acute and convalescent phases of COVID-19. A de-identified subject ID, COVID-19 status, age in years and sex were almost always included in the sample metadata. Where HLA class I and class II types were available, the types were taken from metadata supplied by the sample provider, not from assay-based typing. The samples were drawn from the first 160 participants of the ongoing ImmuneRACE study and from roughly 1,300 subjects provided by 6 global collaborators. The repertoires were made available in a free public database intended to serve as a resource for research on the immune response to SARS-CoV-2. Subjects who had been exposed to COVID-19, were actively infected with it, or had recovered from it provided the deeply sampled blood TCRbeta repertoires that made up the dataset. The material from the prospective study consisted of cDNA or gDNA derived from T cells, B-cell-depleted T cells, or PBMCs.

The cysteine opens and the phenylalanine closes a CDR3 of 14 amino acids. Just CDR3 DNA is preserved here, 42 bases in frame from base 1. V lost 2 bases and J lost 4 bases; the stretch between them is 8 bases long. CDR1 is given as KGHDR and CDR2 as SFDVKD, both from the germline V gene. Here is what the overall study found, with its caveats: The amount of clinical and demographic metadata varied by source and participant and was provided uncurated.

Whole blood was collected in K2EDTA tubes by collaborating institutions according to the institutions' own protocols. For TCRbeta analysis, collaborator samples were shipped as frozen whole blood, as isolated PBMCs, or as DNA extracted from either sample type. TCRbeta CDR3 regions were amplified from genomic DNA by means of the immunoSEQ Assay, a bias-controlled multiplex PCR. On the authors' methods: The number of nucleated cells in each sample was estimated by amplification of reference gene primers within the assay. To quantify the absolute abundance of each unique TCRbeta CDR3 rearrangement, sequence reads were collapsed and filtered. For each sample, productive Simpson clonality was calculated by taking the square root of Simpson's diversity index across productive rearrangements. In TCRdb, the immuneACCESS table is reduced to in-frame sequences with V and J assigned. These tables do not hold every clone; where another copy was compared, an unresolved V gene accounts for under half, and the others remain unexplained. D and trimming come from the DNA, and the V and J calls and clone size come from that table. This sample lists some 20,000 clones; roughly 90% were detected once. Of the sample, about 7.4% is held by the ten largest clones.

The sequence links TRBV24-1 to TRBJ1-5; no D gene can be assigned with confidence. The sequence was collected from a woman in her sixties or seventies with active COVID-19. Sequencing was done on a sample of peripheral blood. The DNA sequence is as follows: TGTGCCACCAGTGATTCGAAACAGAATCAGCCCCAGCATTTT. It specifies CATSDSKQNQPQHF.